Listed below are T cell receptor beta chains from one sample, sequenced in a study of breast tumors, draining lymph nodes, adjacent tissues. TCRdb ran MiXCR on the multiplex PCR reads and lists one entry per CDR3 protein. The sample carries under 110,000 distinct CDR3 sequences, around 30% recorded once. Source material: axillary lymph node tissue. These receptors were taken from a female donor with breast cancer. Some clones in this sample may be carry-over from other donors' samples. The CDR3 runs from the conserved cysteine through the conserved F or W. Fields, in order: D gene, J gene, clone size, V gene, CDR3 DNA, CDR3 protein. The D gene is left open where the match is weak. A clone size is listed for some rows: how often the clone was seen (once, few, many), or a class if it is expanded.

d_gene: TRBD2
j_gene: TRBJ2-2
abundance: -
v_gene: TRBV11-2
CDR3nt: TGTGCCAGCAGCCGGCGCGGGGGGGGCACCGGGGAGCTGTTTTTT
CDR3aa: CASSRRGGGTGELFF

d_gene: TRBD2
j_gene: TRBJ2-1
abundance: many
v_gene: TRBV19
CDR3nt: TGTGCCAGTAGTATTATGGGAGGGCAGTACAATGAGCAGTTCTTC
CDR3aa: CASSIMGGQYNEQFF

d_gene: -
j_gene: TRBJ1-2
abundance: many
v_gene: TRBV15
CDR3nt: TGTGCCACCAGCTATGGCCAGGCTAACTATGGCTACACCTTC
CDR3aa: CATSYGQANYGYTF

d_gene: -
j_gene: TRBJ1-1
abundance: -
v_gene: TRBV28
CDR3nt: TGTGCCAGCATTCAGTTCAAACGGCCTTTCTTT
CDR3aa: CASIQFKRPFF

d_gene: -
j_gene: TRBJ2-1
abundance: many
v_gene: TRBV7-9
CDR3nt: TGTGCCAGCAGCTTAGCCCCTAGCTCTAAGAATGAGCAGTTCTTC
CDR3aa: CASSLAPSSKNEQFF

d_gene: TRBD2
j_gene: TRBJ2-3
abundance: many
v_gene: TRBV28
CDR3nt: TGTGCCAGCAACCCCGGGAGGGGTACAGATACGCAGTATTTT
CDR3aa: CASNPGRGTDTQYF

d_gene: TRBD2
j_gene: TRBJ2-1
abundance: many
v_gene: TRBV5-8
CDR3nt: TGTGCCAGCAGCCCGCTAGCGGGAGGGGTGCATGAGCAGTTCTTC
CDR3aa: CASSPLAGGVHEQFF

d_gene: -
j_gene: TRBJ2-2
abundance: many
v_gene: TRBV5-1
CDR3nt: TGCGCCAGCAGCCGGGGTAGCACCGGGGAGCTGTTTTTT
CDR3aa: CASSRGSTGELFF

d_gene: -
j_gene: TRBJ1-4
abundance: many
v_gene: TRBV6-5
CDR3nt: TGTGCCAGCAGCCGGGACGGTTATGAAAAACTGTTTTTT
CDR3aa: CASSRDGYEKLFF

d_gene: -
j_gene: TRBJ1-2
abundance: many
v_gene: TRBV11-2
CDR3nt: TGTGCCAGCAGCTTAAGTGGGGAAGGCTACACCTTC
CDR3aa: CASSLSGEGYTF

d_gene: -
j_gene: TRBJ2-7
abundance: -
v_gene: TRBV20-1
CDR3nt: TGCAGTGCTCCAAATAATACCCCCGGAGGGAAAAACGAGCAGTACTTC
CDR3aa: CSAPNNTPGGKNEQYF

d_gene: TRBD1
j_gene: TRBJ1-1
abundance: -
v_gene: TRBV10-3
CDR3nt: TGTGCCATCAGGGACAGGATTTACACTGAAGCTTTCTTT
CDR3aa: CAIRDRIYTEAFF

d_gene: -
j_gene: TRBJ1-6
abundance: many
v_gene: TRBV6-5
CDR3nt: TGTGCCAGCAGTTACTCAGCTTATGGAAACAGGGATAATTCACCCCTCCACTTT
CDR3aa: CASSYSAYGNRDNSPLHF

d_gene: TRBD1
j_gene: TRBJ1-2
abundance: many
v_gene: TRBV27
CDR3nt: TGTGCCAGCAGTTATCTTCCGGCAGGGGGGTATGGCTACACCTTC
CDR3aa: CASSYLPAGGYGYTF

d_gene: -
j_gene: TRBJ2-5
abundance: many
v_gene: TRBV3-1
CDR3nt: TGTGCCAGCAGCCCCATGGCGCTCGCGGAGACCCAGTACTTC
CDR3aa: CASSPMALAETQYF

d_gene: -
j_gene: TRBJ1-5
abundance: many
v_gene: TRBV20-1
CDR3nt: TGCAGTGCTAGACTGGGACACTTAAGCAATCAGCCCCAGCATTTT
CDR3aa: CSARLGHLSNQPQHF

d_gene: TRBD2
j_gene: TRBJ2-7
abundance: -
v_gene: TRBV7-2
CDR3nt: TGTGCCAGCAGTTTAGCGGGGAACTACGAGCAGTACTTC
CDR3aa: CASSLAGNYEQYF

d_gene: -
j_gene: TRBJ1-2
abundance: many
v_gene: TRBV6-1
CDR3nt: TGTGCCAGCAGGACAGGTTTGGTCTATGGCTACACCTTC
CDR3aa: CASRTGLVYGYTF

d_gene: -
j_gene: TRBJ2-5
abundance: -
v_gene: TRBV20-1
CDR3nt: TGCAGTGCCAAACCTAGCGGGGGGTTGGGACAGGGGAAGACCCAGTACTTC
CDR3aa: CSAKPSGGLGQGKTQYF

d_gene: TRBD1
j_gene: TRBJ1-6
abundance: once
v_gene: TRBV12-3/TRBV12-4
CDR3nt: TGTGCCAGCAGTTTATATACAGGGGGGCCCTCACCCCTCCACTTT
CDR3aa: CASSLYTGGPSPLHF

d_gene: -
j_gene: TRBJ1-3
abundance: many
v_gene: TRBV20-1
CDR3nt: TGCAGTGCTAGGGACAGACCCTCTGGAAACACCATATATTTT
CDR3aa: CSARDRPSGNTIYF

d_gene: TRBD2
j_gene: TRBJ2-5
abundance: many
v_gene: TRBV20-1
CDR3nt: TGCAGTGCCCCAGCCGGGACTAGCGTGAAAGAGACCCAGTACTTC
CDR3aa: CSAPAGTSVKETQYF

d_gene: -
j_gene: TRBJ2-5
abundance: many
v_gene: TRBV5-6
CDR3nt: TGTGCCAGCAGCTTGAGGGCGGGGAGGGAGACCCAGTACTTC
CDR3aa: CASSLRAGRETQYF

d_gene: TRBD1
j_gene: TRBJ2-2
abundance: many
v_gene: TRBV20-1
CDR3nt: TGCAGTGCTAGAGATCAGGGGGCCTCGAGGAGCGGGGAGCTGTTTTTT
CDR3aa: CSARDQGASRSGELFF

d_gene: TRBD1
j_gene: TRBJ2-3
abundance: many
v_gene: TRBV7-7
CDR3nt: TGTGCTAGCAGCTTAGTAACGGTTCTATTATTTCCGGGACAGGGCACAGATACGCAGTATTTT
CDR3aa: CASSLVTVLLFPGQGTDTQYF